This entry describes one TCR beta chain. Its antigen is unknown. The template was RNA from unsorted bulk tissue. Newly diagnosed lung cancer patients had thoracic surgery in China, August–late 2014, without prior chemotherapy. Trimming removed 7 bases from V and 6 bases from J, with 18 bases in between. Germline V gene data show CDR1 as WSHSY and CDR2 as SAAADI. The CDR3 is 14 amino acids. The data stem from a study of tumor and adjacent non-tumor tissue in lung cancer. The study's findings and limits: Higher tumor TCR diversity was associated with shorter survival.

A modified ARM-PCR protocol with three rounds of nested PCR amplified TCRbeta. TCRdb processed the multiplex PCR reads anew with MiXCR; each CDR3 protein has one entry. The data show 91,000 or so distinct CDR3 sequences, about 72% seen once. The sequence was collected from a man aged 55-75 years with non-small cell lung cancer. The rearrangement joins TRBV10-2 to TRBJ1-1; D may be TRBD1 (6 bases). Sequenced input: lung tumor tissue. CDR3 sequence reads: CASKLKGESAEAFF. DNA of the CDR3: TGCGCCAGCAAACTTAAGGGGGAGAGCGCTGAAGCTTTCTTT.